A selection of T cell receptor beta chains follows, all from one sample in a study of beta chain features in type 1 diabetes. Libraries were prepared by immunoSEQ multiplex PCR; TCRdb keeps only in-frame clonotypes and omits some of them. The sample has just over 600,000 clones; 15% to 17% are singletons. Sequenced material: naive CD4+ T cells from blood. These receptors were collected from a man aged 18 to 30 in good health. Each CDR3 is given with its conserved first and last residue. The order of the fields is V gene, clone size, J gene, D gene, CDR3 DNA, CDR3 protein. A D gene is named only where the DNA matches it firmly. Size values are once, few and many counts, or a class for expanded clones, and some rows have none.

>TRBV7-2|-|TRBJ1-1|-
TGTGCCAGCAGCCAAGGACCGAAGTCCGACACTGAAGCTTTCTTT
CASSQGPKSDTEAFF
>TRBV4-2|few|TRBJ1-1|-
TGTGCCAGCAGCCAAGATCAAGCCTTCACTGAAGCTTTCTTT
CASSQDQAFTEAFF
>TRBV13|few|TRBJ2-5|TRBD2
TGTGCCAGCAGGCGAGCGGGGCACTCTCAAGAGACCCAGTACTTC
CASRRAGHSQETQYF
>TRBV11-2|-|TRBJ2-5|-
TGTGCCAGCAGCTTAGATCGTGAGACCCAGTACTTC
CASSLDRETQYF
>TRBV7-2|few|TRBJ1-3|-
TGTGCCAGCAGCTTAGCGGGGGCCTCTGGAAACACCATATATTTT
CASSLAGASGNTIYF
>TRBV10-3|few|TRBJ1-1|-
TGTGCCATCAGTGAGTCGAATGCCAGGGGTAAAGACACTGAAGCTTTCTTT
CAISESNARGKDTEAFF
>TRBV18|-|TRBJ2-7|TRBD2
TGTGCCAGCTCACCAAAAAGAGAGCGGGAGCACGAGCAGTACTTC
CASSPKREREHEQYF
>TRBV23-1|once|TRBJ2-2|-
TGCGCCAGCAGTCAGTTCGGCAGGGAGAACACCGGGGAGCTGTTTTTT
CASSQFGRENTGELFF
>TRBV7-9|once|TRBJ2-2|TRBD2
TGTGCCAGCAGCCGCGGACTAGCGTACACCGGGGAGCTGTTTTTT
CASSRGLAYTGELFF
>TRBV7-9|few|TRBJ1-1|-
TGTGCCAGCAGCTCCCACAGGGTTGAGACTGAAGCTTTCTTT
CASSSHRVETEAFF
>TRBV19|-|TRBJ2-7|TRBD1
TGTGCCAGTAGTTCGACAGGGGGGACCTACGAGCAGTACTTC
CASSSTGGTYEQYF
>TRBV4-1|-|TRBJ2-1|-
TGCGCCAGCAGCCAAGCTGCCTCGCGGAACAATGAGCAGTTCTTC
CASSQAASRNNEQFF
>TRBV7-6|few|TRBJ2-2|TRBD2
TGTGCCAGCAGCCAGATTAGCGGGAGTTTTAACGGGGAGCTGTTTTTT
CASSQISGSFNGELFF
>TRBV5-1|-|TRBJ2-5|TRBD1
TGCGCCAGCAGTTCGAACCCTATGACAGGGTGGGAGACCCAGTACTTC
CASSSNPMTGWETQYF